The clone carrying this TCR beta chain occurred a few times. The antigen is not known. With 60 Vbeta and 13 Jbeta primers, the PCR was carried out. Assay: immunoSEQ multiplex PCR; the TCRdb copy retains only in-frame clones and omits some. The sample lists some 210,000 clones; approximately 78% were seen once. The sample originates from a study of cytomegalovirus exposure and HLA in healthy donors. Study-level points and caveats: Being indistinguishable, some V segments were excluded, TRBV6-2 and TRBV6-3 among them. As immune exposure information, only CMV serostatus was available.

The CDR3 runs to 15 residues. Between the trimmed V and J ends, which lost 8 bases and 8 bases, there was a span of 21 bases. Germline V CDR1 and CDR2: MNHEY, SVGAGI. This sequence originates from a male donor in good health and CMV-seronegative. The material sequenced was PBMCs. This rearrangement joins TRBV6-5 to TRBJ1-4; the D gene is possibly TRBD1 (6 bases). CDR3 DNA: TGTGCCAGCGCCCAGGGGAGGGTAATAGGGGAAAAACTGTTTTTT. It codes for CASAQGRVIGEKLFF.